This T cell receptor beta chain stems from a study of blood T cell repertoires in COVID-19. Across the whole study: There were acute and convalescent COVID-19 samples, and they came from the United States, Italy and Spain. The cDNA or gDNA used as material had been derived from T cells, B-cell-depleted T cells, or PBMCs.

Per the study methods: How many nucleated cells were present was estimated from reference gene primer amplification. The table came from immunoSEQ multiplex PCR; TCRdb's copy has only in-frame clones and leaves some out. V and J calls and clone size are copied from that table; D and trimming were computed from the DNA. The table has about 38,000 clones, about 88% seen once. This CDR3 has 14 residues. Germline CDR1 is LGHDT and CDR2 is YNNKEL (reference sequence). The V segment lost 4 bases and the J segment 5 bases; nucleotides outside the gene matches: 4. Sequencing was performed on peripheral blood. This TCR came from a man in his sixties or seventies with active COVID-19. V is TRBV3-1 (or the pseudogene TRBV3-2) and J is TRBJ1-4; 7 bases line up with TRBD1. CDR3 loop: CASSRTGPNEKLFF. CDR3 sequence (DNA): TGTGCCAGCAGCCGGACAGGTCCGAATGAAAAACTGTTTTTT.